These 15 T cell receptor beta chains came from one sample sequenced in a study of T cells after yellow fever vaccination. TCRdb recomputed calls from the 5' RACE reads with MiXCR, one row per CDR3 protein. The profile shows a few hundred thousand distinct CDR3 sequences, about 4% of them singletons. The sample in question was PBMCs, obtained 5 days after the yellow fever booster vaccination. The receptors originated from a young man who received the YFV17D yellow fever vaccine.

The chain combines TRBV20-1 with TRBJ2-7; 9 nucleotides agree with TRBD1. Germline CDR1 and CDR2: DFQATT and SNEGSKA (reference sequence). J was trimmed by 4 bases and V by 1 base; bases with no gene match: 8. This CDR3 has 15 amino acids. The CDR3 protein is CSARGAPGQGYEQYF. CDR3 DNA sequence: TGCAGTGCTAGAGGTGCACCGGGACAGGGATACGAGCAGTACTTC.

This clonotype showed up just a few times. This rearrangement joins TRBV4-2 to TRBJ2-7; D may be TRBD1 or TRBD2 (6 bases each). Germline V lookup: CDR1 LGHNA, CDR2 YNFKEQ. The CDR3 is made up of 14 amino acids. Trimming stripped 2 bases from V and 9 bases from J, with 17 bases between. The CDR3 reads CASSQRRGPCGQYV. The CDR3 nucleotides read TGTGCCAGCAGCCAACGCCGGGGGCCGTGCGGGCAGTACGTC.

This clonotype was counted many times. The CDR3 DNA sequence: TGTGCCAGCAGTTACTCCAGCCATGAGCAGTTCTTC. Translated, it gives CASSYSSHEQFF. The chain recombines TRBV6-5 with TRBJ2-1; no reliable D call. V lost 0 bases, J lost 8 bases, and 5 bases lay in between. The CDR3 spans 12 residues. Germline V gene sequence: CDR1 MNHEY, CDR2 SVGAGI.

V and J are TRBV6-6 and TRBJ2-5, with D maybe TRBD1 (6 bases). V lost 6 bases and J lost 0, with 11 bases in between. The germline V gene has CDR1 MNHNY and CDR2 SVGAGI (reference sequence). This CDR3 has 14 amino acids. This CDR3 is CASSRDTNQETQYF. The DNA of the CDR3 is TGTGCCAGCAGCCGGGACACCAACCAAGAGACCCAGTACTTC.

The sample holds a few counts of this clonotype. The gene calls are TRBV12-3 or TRBV12-4 and TRBJ2-1, with 8 bases fitting TRBD1. The V and J ends lost 5 bases and 3 bases, in that order; junction bases with no gene match: 6. The CDR3 is made up of 15 amino acids. The CDR3 loop reads CASSPGQGRYNEQFF. Written as DNA, the CDR3 is TGTGCCAGCAGTCCCGGACAGGGCCGCTACAATGAGCAGTTCTTC.

This clonotype was seen only a few times. The V and J genes are TRBV5-4 and TRBJ2-3, with TRBD2 identical over 9 bases. The V segment lost 2 bases and the J segment 5 bases; nucleotides outside the gene matches: 6. The CDR3 covers 15 residues. Germline V lookup: CDR1 SGHNT, CDR2 YYREEE (reference sequence). CDR3 DNA: TGTGCCAGCAGCTTTCGCGGGGGGGCGGTAGATACGCAGTATTTT. Translated: CASSFRGGAVDTQYF.

This clonotype has a handful of counts. The V and J genes are TRBV6-2 or TRBV6-3 and TRBJ2-1; D gene unclear. CDR3 size: 15 residues. Trimming took off 7 bases at V and 0 bases at J, with 13 bases between the two ends. Per germline, CDR1 MNHEY and CDR2 SVGEGT. The CDR3 region has the DNA TGTGCCAGCAAAGCACAGTCGAGCTCCTACAATGAGCAGTTCTTC. It is translated as CASKAQSSSYNEQFF.

This chain connects TRBV19 to TRBJ2-1; TRBD2 aligns across 12 bases. Germline loops: CDR1 LNHDA, CDR2 SQIVND (reference sequence). The junction had 8 bases not matched to a gene; V was cut back by 10 bases and J by 4 bases. The CDR3 spans 15 residues. CDR3 DNA: TGTGCCAACACTCCCGGGACTAGCGGGTACAATGAGCAGTTCTTC. Translated: CANTPGTSGYNEQFF.

Concerning this clonotype: A read error may explain this, as a much larger clone is one base away. CDR3 in DNA: TGTGCCAGCAGCGCCGCCACAGGGGGGTCCGAGCAGTACTTC. Protein sequence: CASSAATGGSEQYF. This sequence joins TRBV12-3 or TRBV12-4 and TRBJ2-7; 8 bases are shared with TRBD1. This CDR3 contains 14 residues. V trimming: 6 bases; J trimming: 6 bases; junction bases outside the gene matches: 10.

V usage is TRBV7-6 and J usage is TRBJ1-1, with TRBD1 as a possible D gene (6 bases). The CDR3 runs to 13 residues. Trimming cost V 9 bases and J 5 bases, with 16 bases left between them. The germline V gene encodes CDR1 SGHVS and CDR2 FNYEAQ. The CDR3 region is CASMKGGRTEAFF. Written as DNA, the CDR3 is TGTGCCAGTATGAAAGGGGGGCGGACTGAAGCTTTCTTT.

This chain uses TRBV18 with TRBJ1-6; D is unclear. V was trimmed by 2 bases and J by 9 bases, leaving 8 bases between them. Germline V CDR1 and CDR2: KGHSH, LQKENI. The CDR3 totals 13 residues. The CDR3 here is CASSPSLGSPLHF. The CDR3 bases are TGTGCCAGCTCACCATCTCTGGGTTCACCCCTCCACTTT.

This clonotype has a handful of counts. The V gene is TRBV15, the J gene TRBJ2-6; the D is unclear. This CDR3 is 16 amino acids long. Germline V gene lookup returns CDR1 LNHNV and CDR2 YYDKDF (reference sequence). Trimming removed 2 bases from V and 5 bases from J, with 13 bases in between. In nucleotides, the CDR3 is TGTGCCACCAGCAGAACCGAGCATTCTTGGGCCAACGTCCTGACTTTC. It encodes CATSRTEHSWANVLTF.

V usage is TRBV25-1 and J usage is TRBJ1-2; D is possibly TRBD1 (6 bases). Trimming took off 2 bases at V and 8 bases at J, with 12 bases between the two ends. The CDR3 is 13 residues long. Per germline, CDR1 MGHDK and CDR2 SYGVNS. CDR3 amino acids: CASSETGWRGYTF. CDR3 sequence (DNA): TGTGCCAGCAGTGAAACAGGGTGGAGAGGCTACACCTTC.

This clonotype showed up just a few times. The chain recombines TRBV20-1 with TRBJ2-7, with no clear D. The V end was cut by 3 bases, the J end by 2 bases, with 14 bases between. This CDR3 spans 14 amino acids. Germline loops: CDR1 DFQATT, CDR2 SNEGSKA (reference sequence). The CDR3 region has the DNA TGCAGTGCTAGGGGTGCGTTGGGCGCCTACGAGCAGTACGTC. It is translated as CSARGALGAYEQYV.

The chain employs TRBV20-1 and TRBJ2-7; 9 positions match TRBD1. Germline lookup yields CDR1 DFQATT and CDR2 SNEGSKA (reference sequence). There are 15 residues in the CDR3. Trimming removed 1 base from V and 5 bases from J; junction bases left unmatched: 9. DNA for the CDR3: TGCAGTGCTAGAGGCCGGGACAGGGTCGGTGACGAGCAGTACTTC. Protein product: CSARGRDRVGDEQYF.